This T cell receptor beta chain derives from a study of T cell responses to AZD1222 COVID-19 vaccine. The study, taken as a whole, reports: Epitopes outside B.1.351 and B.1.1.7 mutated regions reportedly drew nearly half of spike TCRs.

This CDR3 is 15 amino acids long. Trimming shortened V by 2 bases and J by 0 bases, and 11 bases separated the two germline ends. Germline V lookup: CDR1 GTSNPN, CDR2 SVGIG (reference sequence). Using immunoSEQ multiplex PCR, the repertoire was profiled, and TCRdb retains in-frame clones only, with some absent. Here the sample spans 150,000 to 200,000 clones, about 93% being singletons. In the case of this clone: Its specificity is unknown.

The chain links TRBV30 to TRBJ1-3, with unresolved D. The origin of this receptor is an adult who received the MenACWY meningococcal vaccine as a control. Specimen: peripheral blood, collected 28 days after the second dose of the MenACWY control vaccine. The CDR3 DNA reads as TGTGCCTGGAGTCCGGCTCGAAACTCTGGAAACACCATATATTTT. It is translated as CAWSPARNSGNTIYF. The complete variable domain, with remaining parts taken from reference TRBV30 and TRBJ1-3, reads SQTIHQWPATLVQPVGSPLSLECTVEGTSNPNLYWYRQAAGRGLQLLFYSVGIGQISSEVPQNLSASRPQDRQFILSSKKLLLSDSGFYLCAWSPARNSGNTIYFGEGSWLTVV.